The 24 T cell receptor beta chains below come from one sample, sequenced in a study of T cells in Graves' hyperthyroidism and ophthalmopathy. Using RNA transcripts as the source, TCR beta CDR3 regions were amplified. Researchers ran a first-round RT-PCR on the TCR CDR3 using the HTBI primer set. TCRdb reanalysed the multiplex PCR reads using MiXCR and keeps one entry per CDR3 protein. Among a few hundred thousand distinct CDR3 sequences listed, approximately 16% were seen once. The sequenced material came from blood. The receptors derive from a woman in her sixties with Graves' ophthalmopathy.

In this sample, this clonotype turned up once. The CDR3: CASTESYEQYF. In DNA form, the CDR3 reads TGTGCCAGCACCGAATCCTACGAGCAGTACTTC. The chain joins TRBV28 to TRBJ2-7, with D unclear. The CDR3 contains 11 residues. The V and J ends lost 7 bases and 1 base respectively, with 5 bases between them. In germline, CDR1 is MDHEN, CDR2 SYDVKM. The variable domain in full, completed from reference TRBV28 and TRBJ2-7, reads DVKVTQSSRYLVKRTGEKVFLECVQDMDHENMFWYRQDPGLGLRLIYFSYDVKMKEKGDIPEGYSVSREKKERFSLILESASTNQTSMYLCASTESYEQYFGPGTRLTVT.

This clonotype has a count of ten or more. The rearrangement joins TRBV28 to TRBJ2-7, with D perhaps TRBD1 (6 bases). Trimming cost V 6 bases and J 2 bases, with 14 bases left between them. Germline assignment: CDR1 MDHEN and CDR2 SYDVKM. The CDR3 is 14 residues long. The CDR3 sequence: CASREQGIPYEQYF. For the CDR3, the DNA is TGTGCCAGCAGGGAACAGGGAATCCCCTACGAGCAGTACTTC.

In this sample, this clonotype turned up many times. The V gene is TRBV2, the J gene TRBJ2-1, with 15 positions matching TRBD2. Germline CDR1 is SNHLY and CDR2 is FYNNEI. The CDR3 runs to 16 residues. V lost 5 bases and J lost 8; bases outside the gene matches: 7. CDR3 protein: CASSSWTSGRADEQFF. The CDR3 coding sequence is TGTGCCAGCAGTTCCTGGACTAGCGGGAGGGCCGATGAGCAGTTCTTC.

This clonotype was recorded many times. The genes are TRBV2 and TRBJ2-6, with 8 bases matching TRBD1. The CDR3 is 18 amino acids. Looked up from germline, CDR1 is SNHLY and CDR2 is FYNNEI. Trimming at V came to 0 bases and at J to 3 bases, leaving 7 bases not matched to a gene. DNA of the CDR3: TGTGCCAGCAGTGAAGCGAGGGCCAGGGGGCTTGGGGCCAACGTCCTGACTTTC. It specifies CASSEARARGLGANVLTF. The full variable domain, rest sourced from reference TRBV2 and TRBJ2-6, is EPEVTQTPSHQVTQMGQEVILRCVPISNHLYFYWYRQILGQKVEFLVSFYNNEISEKSEIFDDQFSVERPDGSNFTLKIRSTKLEDSAMYFCASSEARARGLGANVLTFGAGSRLTVL.

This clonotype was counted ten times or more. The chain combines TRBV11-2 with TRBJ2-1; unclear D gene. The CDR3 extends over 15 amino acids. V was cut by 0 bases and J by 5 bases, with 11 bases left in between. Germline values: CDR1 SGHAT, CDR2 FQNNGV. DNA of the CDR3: TGTGCCAGCAGCTTAGAGGTCCAGTTAAACAATGAGCAGTTCTTC. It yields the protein CASSLEVQLNNEQFF.

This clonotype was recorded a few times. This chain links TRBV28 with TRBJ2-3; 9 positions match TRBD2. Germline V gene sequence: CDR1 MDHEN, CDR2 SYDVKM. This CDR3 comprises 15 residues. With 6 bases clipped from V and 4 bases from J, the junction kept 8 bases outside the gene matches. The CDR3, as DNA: TGTGCCAGCAGCCGTAGCGGGAGTAGGTCAGATACGCAGTATTTT. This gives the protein CASSRSGSRSDTQYF.

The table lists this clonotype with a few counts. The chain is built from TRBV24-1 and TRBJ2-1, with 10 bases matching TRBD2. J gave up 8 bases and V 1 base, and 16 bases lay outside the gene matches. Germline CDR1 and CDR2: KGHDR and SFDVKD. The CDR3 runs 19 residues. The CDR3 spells CATSDFRGVSGRNFYEQFF. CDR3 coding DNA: TGTGCCACCAGTGATTTCCGTGGAGTTAGCGGGAGGAATTTTTATGAGCAGTTCTTC.

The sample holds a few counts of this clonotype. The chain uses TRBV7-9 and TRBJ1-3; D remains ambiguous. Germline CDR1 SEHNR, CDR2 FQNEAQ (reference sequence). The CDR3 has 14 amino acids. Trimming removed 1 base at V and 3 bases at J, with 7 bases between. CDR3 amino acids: CASSLGTDGNTIYF. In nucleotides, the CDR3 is TGTGCCAGCAGCTTAGGGACGGATGGAAACACCATATATTTT.

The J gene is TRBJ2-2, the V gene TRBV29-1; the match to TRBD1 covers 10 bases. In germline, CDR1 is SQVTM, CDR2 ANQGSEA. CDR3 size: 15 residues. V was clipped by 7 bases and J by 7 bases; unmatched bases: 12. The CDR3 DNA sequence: TGCAGCGCCTTACACCGACAGGGGGCTGGCGGGGAGCTGTTTTTT. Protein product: CSALHRQGAGGELFF.

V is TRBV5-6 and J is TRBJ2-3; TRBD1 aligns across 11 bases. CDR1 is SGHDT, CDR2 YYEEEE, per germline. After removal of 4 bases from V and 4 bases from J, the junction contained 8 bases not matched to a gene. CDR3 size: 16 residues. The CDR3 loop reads CASSAPGQGVADTQYF. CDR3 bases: TGTGCCAGCAGCGCGCCGGGACAGGGGGTTGCAGATACGCAGTATTTT.

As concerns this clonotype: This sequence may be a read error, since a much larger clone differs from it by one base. Written as DNA, the CDR3 is TGCAGTGCTAGCCCGGGGGGCCCAAGCACAGATGCGCAGTATTTT. This encodes CSASPGGPSTDAQYF. V usage is TRBV20-1 and J usage is TRBJ2-3; possibly TRBD2 for D (7 bases). This CDR3 region has 15 residues. The germline CDR1 and CDR2 sequences are DFQATT and SNEGSKA (reference sequence).

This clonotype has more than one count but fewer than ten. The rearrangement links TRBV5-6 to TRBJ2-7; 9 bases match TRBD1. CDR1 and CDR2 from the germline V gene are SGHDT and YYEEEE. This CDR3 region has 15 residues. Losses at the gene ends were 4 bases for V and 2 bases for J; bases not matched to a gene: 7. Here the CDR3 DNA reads TGTGCCAGCAGCGACCGGGACAGGGAGGCCTACGAGCAGTACTTC. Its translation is CASSDRDREAYEQYF. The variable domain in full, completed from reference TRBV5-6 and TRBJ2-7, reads DAGVTQSPTHLIKTRGQQVTLRCSPKSGHDTVSWYQQALGQGPQFIFQYYEEEERQRGNFPDRFSGHQFPNYSSELNVNALLLGDSALYLCASSDRDREAYEQYFGPGTRLTVT.

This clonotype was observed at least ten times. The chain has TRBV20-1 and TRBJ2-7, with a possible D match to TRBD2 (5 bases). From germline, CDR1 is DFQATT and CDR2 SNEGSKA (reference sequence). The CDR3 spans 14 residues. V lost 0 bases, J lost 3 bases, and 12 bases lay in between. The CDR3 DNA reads TGCAGTGCTAGAGAGGGCGGAGGCGGCTACGAGCAGTACTTC. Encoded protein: CSAREGGGGYEQYF.

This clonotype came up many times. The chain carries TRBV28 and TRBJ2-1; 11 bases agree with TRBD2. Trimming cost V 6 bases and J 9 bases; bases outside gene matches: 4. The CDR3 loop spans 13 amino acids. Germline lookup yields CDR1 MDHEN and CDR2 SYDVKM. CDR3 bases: TGTGCCAGCAGGACTAGCGGGATCGGTGAGCAGTTCTTC. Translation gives CASRTSGIGEQFF.

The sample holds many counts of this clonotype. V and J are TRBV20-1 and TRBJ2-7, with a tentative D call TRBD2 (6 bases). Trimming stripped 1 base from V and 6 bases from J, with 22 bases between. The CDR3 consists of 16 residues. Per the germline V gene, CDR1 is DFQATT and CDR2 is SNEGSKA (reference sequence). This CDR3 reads CSARVPGSVNAGEQYF. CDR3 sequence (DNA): TGCAGTGCTAGAGTCCCCGGGAGTGTTAATGCGGGCGAGCAGTACTTC.

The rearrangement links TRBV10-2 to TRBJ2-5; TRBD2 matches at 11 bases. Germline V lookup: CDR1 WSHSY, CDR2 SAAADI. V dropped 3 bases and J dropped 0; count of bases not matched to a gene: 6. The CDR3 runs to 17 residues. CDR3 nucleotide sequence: TGCGCCAGCAGTGATGTGACTAGCGGGATGAACCAAGAGACCCAGTACTTC. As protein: CASSDVTSGMNQETQYF.

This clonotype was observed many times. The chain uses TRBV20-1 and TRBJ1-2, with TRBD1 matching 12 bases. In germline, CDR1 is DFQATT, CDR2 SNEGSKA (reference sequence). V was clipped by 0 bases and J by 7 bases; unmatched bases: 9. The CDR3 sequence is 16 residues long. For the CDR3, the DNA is TGCAGTGCTAGAGATCCGGGACAGGGGGCGTTTAGTGGCTACACCTTC. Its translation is CSARDPGQGAFSGYTF.

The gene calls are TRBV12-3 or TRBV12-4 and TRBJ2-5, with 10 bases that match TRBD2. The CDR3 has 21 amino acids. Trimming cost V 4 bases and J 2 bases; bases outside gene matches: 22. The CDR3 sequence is CASSSLLRGVLAGDRQETQYF. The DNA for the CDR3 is TGTGCCAGCAGTTCCCTCCTACGTGGGGTGCTAGCGGGAGACCGGCAAGAGACCCAGTACTTC.

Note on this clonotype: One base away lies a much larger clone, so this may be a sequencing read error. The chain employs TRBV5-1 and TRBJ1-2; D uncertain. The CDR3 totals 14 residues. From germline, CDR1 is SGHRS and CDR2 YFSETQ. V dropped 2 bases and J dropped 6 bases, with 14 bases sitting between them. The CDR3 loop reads CASSLPAGIDGYTF. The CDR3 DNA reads TGCGCCAGCAGCTTACCGGCAGGTATTGATGGCTACACCTTC.

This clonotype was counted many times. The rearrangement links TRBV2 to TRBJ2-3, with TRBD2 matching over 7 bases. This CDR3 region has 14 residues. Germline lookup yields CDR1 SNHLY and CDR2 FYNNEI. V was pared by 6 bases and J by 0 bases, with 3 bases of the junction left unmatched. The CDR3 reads CASRWDYSTDTQYF. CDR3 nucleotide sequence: TGTGCCAGCAGATGGGACTACAGCACAGATACGCAGTATTTT. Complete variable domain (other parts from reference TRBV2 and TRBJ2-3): EPEVTQTPSHQVTQMGQEVILRCVPISNHLYFYWYRQILGQKVEFLVSFYNNEISEKSEIFDDQFSVERPDGSNFTLKIRSTKLEDSAMYFCASRWDYSTDTQYFGPGTRLTVL.

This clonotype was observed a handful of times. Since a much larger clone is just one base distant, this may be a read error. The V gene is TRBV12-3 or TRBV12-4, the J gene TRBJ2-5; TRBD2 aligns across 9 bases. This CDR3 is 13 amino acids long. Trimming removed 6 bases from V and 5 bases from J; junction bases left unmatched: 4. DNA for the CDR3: TGTGCCAGCAGGGGCGGGGGGGGGGAGACCCAGTACTTC. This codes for CASRGGGGETQYF.

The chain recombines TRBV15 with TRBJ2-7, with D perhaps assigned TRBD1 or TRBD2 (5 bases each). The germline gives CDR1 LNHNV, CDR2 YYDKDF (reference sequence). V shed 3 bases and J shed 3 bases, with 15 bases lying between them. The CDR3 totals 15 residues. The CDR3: CATSSHGDGSYEQYF. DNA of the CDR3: TGTGCCACCAGCAGTCACGGGGACGGCAGCTACGAGCAGTACTTC.

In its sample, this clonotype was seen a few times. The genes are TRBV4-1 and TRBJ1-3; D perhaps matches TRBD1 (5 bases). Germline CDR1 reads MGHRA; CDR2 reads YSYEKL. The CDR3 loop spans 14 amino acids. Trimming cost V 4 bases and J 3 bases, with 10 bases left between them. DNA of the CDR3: TGCGCCAGCAGCCTCCTGGGACTTGGAAACACCATATATTTT. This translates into CASSLLGLGNTIYF.

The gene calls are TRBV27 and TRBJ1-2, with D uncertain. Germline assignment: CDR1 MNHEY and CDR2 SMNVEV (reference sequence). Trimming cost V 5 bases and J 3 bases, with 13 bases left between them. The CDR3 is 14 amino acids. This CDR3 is CASSRLGVDYGYTF. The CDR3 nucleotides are TGTGCCAGCAGTCGCCTGGGAGTAGACTATGGCTACACCTTC.